This T cell receptor beta chain was retrieved from a study of blood T cell repertoires in COVID-19. The wider study: Sources were T cells, B-cell-depleted T cells, or PBMCs; the material itself was cDNA or gDNA.

Per the study methods: Estimated nucleated cell counts came from reference gene primer amplification. TCRdb's copy holds only in-frame clones and misses some; the assay was immunoSEQ multiplex PCR. The V and J calls and clone size come from that table; D and trimming were worked out from the DNA. The sample lists 110,000 to 150,000 clones; 82% were seen once. The table lists this clone with a few counts. Trimming cost V 5 bases and J 10 bases, with 15 bases left between them. CDR1 and CDR2 (germline): SGHRS, YFSETQ. CDR3 length equals 12 residues. The chain couples TRBV5-1 to TRBJ1-1, with D unresolved. The TCR sequence derives from a woman aged 80 or over with acute or convalescent COVID-19. Sequenced sample: peripheral blood. CDR3 sequence reads: CASREVGSVAFF. CDR3 coding DNA: TGCGCCAGCAGGGAGGTTGGCTCAGTAGCTTTCTTT.